This TCR beta chain derives from a study of cytomegalovirus exposure and HLA in healthy donors (dated by TCRdb to the late 2010s). For the wider study: In an earlier analysis of 550 to 750 of the donors, 276 Gb of sequence data and 95 million to 130 million unique TCR beta sequences from 150 million to 200 million T cells were reported. About 280 gigabases of sequencing data and tens of millions of unique TCR sequences were included in an early release covering about 700 HLA-typed donors. Of the roughly 390 genotyped donors, approximately 82% fell in the genetic ancestry cluster associated with self-reported Caucasian donors. The study was designed to test whether signatures of past pathogen exposure could be identified by cataloging public T cell receptors. The study used immunosequencing to profile the T cell repertoires of hundreds of subjects and linked those repertoires to cytomegalovirus serostatus. Along with the 666-subject first cohort, a separate validation cohort of over a hundred different subjects was used. To predict cytomegalovirus infection status, the study brought together high-throughput TCR immunosequencing, statistical association of individual TCRs with disease status, and machine learning. A later analysis re-examined previously published TCR beta repertoires from 600 to 700 donors and added high-resolution HLA genotyping to investigate patterns of TCR occurrence. The later analysis used no new phenotypic data to find candidate immune exposures, relying instead on TCR beta sequences and their occurrence across donors. In an earlier analysis of 587 of the donors, high-throughput TCR beta sequencing was used to judge whether each TCR beta V gene segment behaved as functional or pseudogenic. Donor age, sex, ethnicity and CMV serostatus were compiled together with the repertoire data. A later genetic analysis took genome-wide SNP genotypes for about three fifths of the 666 donors and used that subset as a discovery cohort. All discovery cohort repertoires had been generated on a single sequencing platform. Class I and class II HLA loci were covered by the typing at four-digit resolution. The number of typed donors differed by locus: about 620-640 for A, B, C, DRB1 and DQB1; 500 to 550 for DQA1; 600 to 610 for DPA1; and some 470 for DPB1. Roughly 5 DR-DQ haplotypes were treated as single units for association and clustering because of strong linkage in the cohort. Among some 400 genotyped donors of the cohort, an average of approximately 200,000 unique TCR beta nucleotide sequences was sequenced per donor, of which about 20% were non-productive.

With respect to this clone: Its antigen is still unknown. No much larger clone exists at a distance of one base, and base qualities are not known.

From cysteine to phenylalanine, the CDR3 is 14 amino acids long. Only the CDR3 region is kept as DNA, spanning 42 bases read in frame from base 1. V ends up 4 bases short and J 6 bases short, with an unmatched junction base count of 4. Via the germline V gene (reference sequence), CDR1 is PRHDT and CDR2 FYEKMQ. General findings and caveats noted by the study authors: Some IMGT-functional V segments, including TRBV6-2 and TRBV6-3, could not be distinguished by the 87-base-pair reads and were therefore excluded. In both the original and validation cohorts, the classifier was reported to diagnose cytomegalovirus status with high specificity and sensitivity. The study gave a list of 150 to 200 TCR beta chains associated with cytomegalovirus. V-gene and J-gene trimming of TCR beta chains was associated with a missense DCLRE1C variant in a later genetic analysis, and the association was replicated in an independent cohort. It was suggested by the authors that the approach could potentially be generalized to other disease states and immunological phenotypes. Because HLA typing was unavailable for some donors at each locus, only the typed subset was used in association tests. A cluster of highly shared sequence variants was judged likely to represent a technical artifact of the sequencing pipeline. Because counts were too low, 15 or so rarely observed V segments, including chromosome 9 orphons, were excluded from the earlier analysis of 587 of the donors. A further reported finding was that TCR beta sequences accurately predicted the HLA-A and HLA-B alleles for most subjects in the first cohort. Linkage disequilibrium might explain the correlated functional status among segregating V segments, but an unknown experimental factor could not be ruled out. In a later analysis, the rate of TCR association differed among HLA loci, with DRB1 alleles having the most associated TCRs and HLA-C alleles having the fewest. In a later analysis, HLA-associated TCR beta chains were found to be more clonally expanded and to have lower generation probabilities than equally common non-associated chains. In a later analysis, several top co-occurrence clusters were reported to appear linked to parvovirus B19, influenza, CMV and Epstein-Barr virus. Most TCR sequences were seen in very few donors, while some public TCRs were found in many individuals. Broadly in line with IMGT annotations, most TCR beta V segments showed up in productive rearrangements about 90% or about 30% of the time in an earlier analysis of approximately 640 of the donors. A later analysis associated about 17,000 TCR beta sequences with specific HLA alleles at a false discovery rate of 0.05. Three of the identified cytomegalovirus-associated TCR beta chains were confirmed in vitro to be specific for cytomegalovirus antigens. In a later analysis, most CMV-associated TCR beta chains were found to appear HLA-restricted, with HLA associations seemingly driven largely by CMV exposure. The only immune exposure information available for the cohort was CMV serostatus. According to a later genetic analysis, donors in an Asian-associated ancestry cluster had fewer N-insertions in productive TCRs than the approximately 630-donor mean. The presence/absence analyses assumed that sequencing depth was roughly uniform across donors, and that assumption may not be true. Strong co-occurrence of HLA alleles, especially DR and DQ, made assigning TCR associations to individual alleles difficult. This cohort had only TCR beta chains sequenced, and the lack of alpha or paired-chain data limited which features could be detected.

The cohort comprised more than 550 healthy bone marrow donors. All cohort members were sampled while nominally healthy, although unrecorded immune exposures were likely present. The donor tested CMV seropositive and was one of the 289 seropositive cohort members. A peripheral blood sample was collected from each donor, and TCR beta sequencing was performed on peripheral blood mononuclear cells. The Qiagen DNeasy Blood Extraction Kit was used to extract genomic DNA from the blood cell samples. Library prep was done by the immunoSEQ multiplex PCR assay. A mixture of 60 forward primers for TCR Vbeta segments and 13 reverse primers for TCR Jbeta segments was used in the multiplex PCR. A multiplex PCR assay on genomic DNA amplified the CDR3 region of rearranged TCR beta genes. The amplified TCR beta libraries were sequenced on the Illumina HiSeq System as 87-base-pair reads. On the study's bioinformatics: A later analysis tallied some 79 million unique TCR beta chains across the 550 to 850 repertoires, and approximately 11 million of those chains were shared by two or more donors. Raw reads were error-corrected and collapsed into unique sequences by a nearest-neighbor algorithm in which closely related sequences were merged to remove PCR and sequencing errors. CDR3 sequences were aligned to IMGT reference sequences to assign V, D and J gene segments. Each retained sequence needed at least a six-nucleotide match to both a V gene segment and a J gene segment. Rearrangements were called productive when the CDR3 lacked stop codons and stayed in frame with V and J; all others were non-productive. Following IMGT convention, CDR3 was defined as the stretch from the second conserved V-encoded cysteine up to the conserved J-encoded phenylalanine. In an earlier analysis of around 540 of the donors, sequences lacking an unambiguous match to a single V gene segment were excluded. In an earlier analysis of 587 of the donors, V segments were called functional above 56.7% productive rearrangements and were called segregating when the between-donor standard deviation exceeded 5%. A statistical classification framework was developed to diagnose cytomegalovirus status using the catalog of TCR beta chain sequences. V and J gene assignment, in a later analysis, came from comparing TCR nucleotide sequences with IMGT/GENE-DB human TR gene sequences. The TCRdist pipeline was used in a later analysis to assign CDR3 sequences and most-parsimonious VDJ recombination scenarios. In a later analysis, every TCR beta chain was defined by the combination of its CDR3 amino acid sequence and its V-gene family, and reads without a unique V-gene family were dropped. To address suspected cross-contamination and a sequencing artifact, a later analysis removed around 590 highly shared, low-generation-probability nucleotide sequences. A later analysis calculated a clonal expansion index for each public chain from normalized within-repertoire ranks of inferred template counts. In a later analysis, generation probabilities were computed using a VDJ recombination model fitted to out-of-frame rearrangements, and the results were checked against IGoR. In a later analysis, hypergeometric tests were used to score TCR-TCR, TCR-HLA and TCR-CMV co-occurrence, with a repertoire-size bias correction applied to TCR pairs. To estimate false discovery rates, a later analysis permuted the HLA or CMV assignments 20 times. In a later analysis, co-occurring TCRs were grouped with DBSCAN, and TCRdist sequence similarity was added when clustering was performed within HLA-allele-positive subsets. Repertoires with fewer than 30,000 or more than 120,000 public chains, plus five repertoires with anomalous nucleotide sharing, were excluded from co-occurrence clustering. This is the immuneACCESS table as TCRdb keeps it, with only in-frame sequences that have V and J called. A part of the clones is gone; compared with another copy, unresolved V genes explain less than half, and the rest is unexplained. That table supplies the V and J calls and clone size; D and trimming were determined from the DNA. For this sample there are about 170,000 clones; around four fifths appear just once. 4% to 6% of the sample is held by the ten biggest clonotypes.

Sequencing was done on a sample of PBMCs. The sequence joins TRBV13 to TRBJ1-3; 9 bases in the junction line up with TRBD1. This TCR came from a girl aged 5-17 years in good health and CMV-seropositive. CDR3 region: CASSWDRVKNTIYF. In nucleotides, the sequence is TGTGCCAGCAGCTGGGACAGGGTTAAAAACACCATATATTTT.